This T cell receptor (beta chain) was retrieved from a study of cytomegalovirus exposure and HLA in healthy donors (dated by TCRdb to about 2017). Context from the whole study: According to a later analysis, one platform produced both the 110 or so validation repertoires and the roughly 640 repertoires of the first cohort. Along with the roughly 670-subject first cohort, a separate validation cohort of 120 different subjects was used. To predict cytomegalovirus infection status, the study combined high-throughput TCR immunosequencing, statistical association of individual TCRs with disease status, and machine learning. The aim of the study was to test whether cataloging public T cell receptors could identify signatures of past pathogen exposure.

Receptor libraries were prepared by the immunoSEQ multiplex PCR assay. The study's own analysis went as follows. A statistical classification framework was built for diagnosing cytomegalovirus status from the catalog of TCR beta chain sequences. Here the immuneACCESS table is served through TCRdb, limited to in-frame sequences with V and J called. Missing clones are a known gap in these copies; in checked studies unresolved V genes cover under half, and the rest lacks a known reason. V and J calls and clone size are as listed in that table; D and trimming were resolved from the DNA. For this sample the table gives 250,000 to 400,000 clones, of which around 90% were detected only once. The top ten constitute 0.95% to 1.5% of the sample. Donors formed part of the validation cohort, which comprised 120 subjects and was distinct from the first cohort of fewer than 750 subjects. Overall study results and their limits: All 120 or so repertoires were used to score co-occurrence in the validation cohort in a later analysis, because that analysis had no HLA typing for the cohort. Most TCR sequences were seen in very few donors, while some public TCRs were found in many individuals. The study gave a list of 150 to 200 TCR beta chains associated with cytomegalovirus. Three of the identified cytomegalovirus-associated TCR beta chains were confirmed in vitro to be specific for cytomegalovirus antigens. The authors suggested that the approach could potentially be extended to other disease states and immunological phenotypes. In a later analysis, TCRs clustered in the first cohort were found to also tend to co-occur in the 120 or so validation repertoires, with about 93% of cluster scores above 0. The classifier was reported to diagnose cytomegalovirus status with high specificity and sensitivity in both the original and validation cohorts.

About this clone itself: Its antigen specificity is not known. No base-level quality is on record; no much larger clone is a single base apart.

This TCR was recovered from a woman in her twenties or thirties in good health and CMV-seropositive. What was sequenced was PBMCs.

The sequenced DNA: TGTGCCAGTAGTATTGAGGATTCCTACGAGCAGTACTTC. It codes for CASSIEDSYEQYF. The chain employs TRBV19 and TRBJ2-7; the D gene cannot be named for sure. CDR1 and CDR2 were assigned from the germline V gene (reference sequence) as LNHDA and SQIVND. V was cut back by 3 bases and J by 1 base, leaving a gap of 7 bases between them. The CDR3 measures 13 amino acids from cysteine to phenylalanine. The DNA shown is the 39-base CDR3, in frame from base 1.